This record covers a single T cell receptor beta chain. The TCR library was built from RNA with a 3' RACE protocol and unique molecular identifiers. TCRdb redid the calling of the 3' RACE reads with MiXCR, one entry per CDR3 protein. This sample has about 37,000 distinct CDR3 sequences; approximately 6.1% occur once, and the top ten carry roughly 0.87%. This specimen comes from a study of HIV-infected children after antiretroviral therapy interruption. As for treatment: PENTA 11 planned treatment interruption arm or continuous ART arm. V dropped 7 bases and J dropped 6 bases, with 9 bases sitting between them. The CDR3 length is 12 residues. In germline, CDR1 is MDHEN, CDR2 SYDVKM.

The rearrangement joins TRBV28 to TRBJ2-2, with D unresolved. The TCR comes from a pool of human donors with HIV. Sample: CD45RA+ CD4+ T cells from PBMCs, pooled from several time points, taken from a donor given antiretroviral therapy, either interrupted or continuous. Subset indicated: naive CD4+ CD45RA+ CD45RO- T cells. CDR3 sequence: CASNQAAGELFF. CDR3 DNA: TGTGCCAGCAACCAGGCGGCCGGGGAGCTGTTTTTT.